A selection of T cell receptor beta chains follows, all from one sample in a study of cytomegalovirus exposure and HLA in healthy donors. The assay was immunoSEQ multiplex PCR, and TCRdb's table has in-frame clones only and misses some. The sample lists about 140,000 clones; 70% to 80% were seen once. Sample: PBMCs. The origin of the receptors is a man between 18 and 29 years old in good health and CMV-seronegative. The CDR3 runs from the conserved cysteine through the conserved F or W. The D gene is left open where the match is weak. The size field is filled for only some rows; it gives once, few, many or a size class.

d_call j_call v_call clone_size cdr3_aa cdr3_nt
- TRBJ1-2 TRBV7-2 - CASSEDTNYGYTF TGTGCCAGCAGCGAGGACACAAACTATGGCTACACCTTC
- TRBJ1-3 TRBV5-1 few CASTGGNTIYF TGCGCCAGCACGGGAGGAAACACCATATATTTT
TRBD1 TRBJ2-7 TRBV5-1 - CASSRDREYEQYF TGCGCCAGCAGCCGGGACAGGGAATACGAGCAGTACTTC
- TRBJ2-7 TRBV5-1 - CASSLIPGSSYEQYF TGCGCCAGCAGCTTAATCCCCGGGTCTTCCTACGAGCAGTACTTC
TRBD2 TRBJ2-5 TRBV4-2 - CASSQDYGTSGGGWGETQYF TGTGCCAGCAGCCAAGATTACGGGACTAGCGGGGGGGGCTGGGGAGAGACCCAGTACTTC
TRBD2 TRBJ2-3 TRBV11-2 - CASSLVNGAGGSTDTQYF TGTGCCAGCAGCTTAGTTAATGGGGCGGGAGGGAGCACAGATACGCAGTATTTT
TRBD1 TRBJ1-1 TRBV9 once CASSVVAGGGTEAFF TGTGCCAGCAGCGTAGTGGCAGGGGGAGGCACTGAAGCTTTCTTT
- TRBJ1-1 TRBV10-1 few CASSESETEAFF TGCGCCAGCAGTGAGTCGGAGACTGAGGCTTTCTTT
TRBD2 TRBJ2-1 TRBV19 - CASSLPGLAVEQFF TGTGCCAGTAGTTTACCGGGACTAGCGGTTGAGCAGTTCTTC
- TRBJ1-3 TRBV6-1 - CASTRDRTGNTIYF TGTGCCAGCACCCGCGACAGAACTGGAAACACCATATATTTT
- TRBJ2-5 TRBV13 - CASSPGPELAQYF TGTGCCAGCAGCCCGGGTCCCGAGTTGGCCCAGTACTTC
- TRBJ2-7 TRBV11-3 once CASSYGVSSYEQYF TGTGCCAGCAGCTACGGGGTAAGCTCCTACGAGCAGTACTTC
- TRBJ1-2 TRBV21-1 few CASNLLDREGCGYTF TGTGCCAGCAACCTCCTGGACAGGGAAGGGTGCGGCTACACCTTC
TRBD2 TRBJ2-1 TRBV6-6 once CASHPSGRVFYNEQFF TGTGCCAGCCATCCTAGCGGGAGGGTATTCTACAATGAGCAGTTCTTC
- TRBJ1-1 TRBV10-2 - CASSESPTGNTEAFF TGCGCCAGCAGTGAATCCCCGACAGGGAACACTGAAGCTTTCTTT
- TRBJ2-7 TRBV7-9 - CASSLPFKGNEQYF TGTGCCAGCAGCCTCCCATTTAAGGGGAACGAGCAGTACTTC
TRBD2 TRBJ2-1 TRBV29-1 - CSVLFAGGGNEQFF TGCAGCGTTCTGTTCGCGGGGGGTGGTAATGAGCAGTTCTTC
- TRBJ1-5 TRBV28 - CASRQGFSQPQHF TGTGCCAGCAGACAGGGATTCAGTCAGCCCCAGCATTTT
- TRBJ2-3 TRBV5-1 - CASSLGGSNKTPLTDTQYF TGCGCCAGCAGCTTAGGCGGGTCAAATAAAACCCCCTTGACAGATACGCAGTATTTT
- TRBJ1-1 TRBV5-1 few CASSYEGVWPSRNGAFF TGCGCTAGCAGCTACGAAGGGGTCTGGCCCTCCAGGAACGGGGCTTTCTTT
- TRBJ2-2 TRBV30 - CAWSLGFANTGELFF TGTGCTTGGAGTTTGGGCTTCGCGAACACCGGGGAGCTGTTTTTT
- TRBJ2-7 TRBV25-1 once CASSDSFSYEQYF TGTGCCAGCAGTGATTCGTTCTCCTACGAGCAGTACTTC
- TRBJ2-6 TRBV19 - CASSISRGKAYGANVLTF TGTGCCAGTAGTATAAGCCGGGGGAAGGCATATGGGGCCAACGTCCTGACTTTC
- TRBJ1-2 TRBV29-1 - CSVEDWGSGTGTPPEGYGYTF TGCAGCGTTGAAGATTGGGGGTCGGGAACAGGGACCCCTCCTGAAGGCTATGGCTACACCTTC
- TRBJ1-4 TRBV9 - CASSEVQVQDGEKLFF TGTGCCAGCAGCGAAGTCCAGGTACAGGATGGTGAAAAACTGTTTTTT
TRBD1 TRBJ1-1 TRBV11-1 - CASSARQGVTEAFF TGTGCCAGCAGCGCACGACAGGGGGTGACTGAAGCTTTCTTT
- TRBJ2-7 TRBV7-9 - CASSLGEVGGEQYF TGTGCCAGCAGCTTAGGCGAAGTCGGGGGCGAGCAGTACTTC
- TRBJ2-3 TRBV12-5 few CASGLDNVYRQYF TGTGCTAGTGGTTTGGACAATGTTTACCGGCAGTATTTT
- TRBJ2-5 TRBV10-1 - CASTPEGRHQETQYF TGCGCCAGCACCCCGGAGGGGAGACATCAAGAGACCCAGTACTTC
- TRBJ2-7 TRBV21-1 - CASSKVGGHSCFYEQYF TGTGCCAGCAGCAAAGTTGGGGGACACTCCTGCTTCTACGAGCAGTACTTC